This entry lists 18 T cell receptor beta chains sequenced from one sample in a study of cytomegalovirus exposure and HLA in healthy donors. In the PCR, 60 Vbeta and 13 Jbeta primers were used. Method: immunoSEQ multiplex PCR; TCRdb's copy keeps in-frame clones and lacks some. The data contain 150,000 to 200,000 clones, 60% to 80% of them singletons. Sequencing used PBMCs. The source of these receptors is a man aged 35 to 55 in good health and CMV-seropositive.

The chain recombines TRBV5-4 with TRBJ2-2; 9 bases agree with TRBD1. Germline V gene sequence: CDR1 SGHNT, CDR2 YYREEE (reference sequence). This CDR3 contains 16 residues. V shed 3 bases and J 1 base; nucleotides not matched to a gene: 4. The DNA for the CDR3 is TGTGCCAGCAGCTACACAGGGGGCGAGAACACCGGGGAGCTGTTTTTT. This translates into CASSYTGGENTGELFF.

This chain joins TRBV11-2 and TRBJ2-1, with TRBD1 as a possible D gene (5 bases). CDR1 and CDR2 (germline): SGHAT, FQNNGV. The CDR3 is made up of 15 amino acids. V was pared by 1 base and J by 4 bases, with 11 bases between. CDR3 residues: CASSLGTLLYNEQFF. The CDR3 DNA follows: TGTGCCAGCAGCTTAGGGACACTCTTATACAATGAGCAGTTCTTC.

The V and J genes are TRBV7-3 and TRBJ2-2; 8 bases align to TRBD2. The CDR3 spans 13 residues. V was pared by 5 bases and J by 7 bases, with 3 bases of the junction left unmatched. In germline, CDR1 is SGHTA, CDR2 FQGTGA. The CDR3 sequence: CASSRGLVGELFF. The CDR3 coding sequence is TGTGCCAGCAGCCGGGGACTAGTCGGGGAGCTGTTTTTT.

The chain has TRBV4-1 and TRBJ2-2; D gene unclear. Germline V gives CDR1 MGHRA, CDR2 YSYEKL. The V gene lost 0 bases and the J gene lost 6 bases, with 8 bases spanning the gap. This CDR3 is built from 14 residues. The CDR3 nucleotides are TGCGCCAGCAGCCAAGATCGGGTCCCCGGGGAGCTGTTTTTT. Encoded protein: CASSQDRVPGELFF.

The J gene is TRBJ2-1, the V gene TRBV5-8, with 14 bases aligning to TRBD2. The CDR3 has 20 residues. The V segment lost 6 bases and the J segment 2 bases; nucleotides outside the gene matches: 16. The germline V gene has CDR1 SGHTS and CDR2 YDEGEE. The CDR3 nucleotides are TGTGCCAGCACCCACTTCGGGACTAGCGGGAGTTTAGGGACCTACAATGAGCAGTTCTTC. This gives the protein CASTHFGTSGSLGTYNEQFF. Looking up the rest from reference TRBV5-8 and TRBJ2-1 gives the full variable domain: EAGVTQSPTHLIKTRGQQATLRCSPISGHTSVYWYQQALGLGLQFLLWYDEGEERNRGNFPPRFSGRQFPNYSSELNVNALELEDSALYLCASTHFGTSGSLGTYNEQFFGPGTRLTVL.

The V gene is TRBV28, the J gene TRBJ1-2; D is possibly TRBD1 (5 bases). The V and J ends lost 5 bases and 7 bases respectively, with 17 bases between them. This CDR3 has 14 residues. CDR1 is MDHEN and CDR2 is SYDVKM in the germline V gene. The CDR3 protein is CASSLSGRGGGYTF. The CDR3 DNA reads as TGTGCCAGCAGTCTCTCGGGGAGGGGTGGTGGCTACACCTTC.

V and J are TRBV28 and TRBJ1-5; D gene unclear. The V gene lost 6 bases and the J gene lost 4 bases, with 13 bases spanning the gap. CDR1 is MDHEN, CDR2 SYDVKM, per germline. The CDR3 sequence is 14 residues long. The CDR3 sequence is CASRSPHRNQPQHF. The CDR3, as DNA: TGTGCCAGCAGGAGCCCCCACAGAAATCAGCCCCAGCATTTT.

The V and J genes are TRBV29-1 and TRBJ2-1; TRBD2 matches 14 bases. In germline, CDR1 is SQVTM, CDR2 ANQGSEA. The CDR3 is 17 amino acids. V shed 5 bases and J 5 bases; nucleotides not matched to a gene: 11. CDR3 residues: CSVSGTSGRLGNNEQFF. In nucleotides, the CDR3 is TGCAGCGTTTCCGGGACTAGCGGGAGATTGGGTAACAATGAGCAGTTCTTC.

CDR3 sequence (DNA): TGTGCCAGCAGCTTCAGCGGGAGGGCCTACGAGCAGTACTTC. This gives the protein CASSFSGRAYEQYF. The chain employs TRBV11-2 and TRBJ2-7; 10 positions match TRBD2. The V segment lost 3 bases and the J segment 2 bases; nucleotides outside the gene matches: 1. The CDR3 spans 14 residues. The germline V gene has CDR1 SGHAT and CDR2 FQNNGV.

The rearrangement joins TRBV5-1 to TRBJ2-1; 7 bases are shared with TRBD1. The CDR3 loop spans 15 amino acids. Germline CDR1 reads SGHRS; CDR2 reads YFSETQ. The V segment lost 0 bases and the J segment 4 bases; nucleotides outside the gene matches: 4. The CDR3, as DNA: TGCGCCAGCAGCTTGGGGGACAGTCTATACAATGAGCAGTTCTTC. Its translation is CASSLGDSLYNEQFF.

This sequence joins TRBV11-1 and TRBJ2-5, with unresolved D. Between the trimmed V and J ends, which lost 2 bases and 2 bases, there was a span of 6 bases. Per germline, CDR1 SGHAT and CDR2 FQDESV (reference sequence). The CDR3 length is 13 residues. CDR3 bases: TGTGCCAGCAGCTTAACAGAGCAAGAGACCCAGTACTTC. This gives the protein CASSLTEQETQYF.

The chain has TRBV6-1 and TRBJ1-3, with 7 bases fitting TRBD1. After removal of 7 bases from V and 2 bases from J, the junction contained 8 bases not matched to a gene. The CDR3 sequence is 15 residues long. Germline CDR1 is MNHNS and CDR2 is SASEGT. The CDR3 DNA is TGTGCCAGCACAATAAGAACAGGGGCTGGAAACACCATATATTTT. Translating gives CASTIRTGAGNTIYF.

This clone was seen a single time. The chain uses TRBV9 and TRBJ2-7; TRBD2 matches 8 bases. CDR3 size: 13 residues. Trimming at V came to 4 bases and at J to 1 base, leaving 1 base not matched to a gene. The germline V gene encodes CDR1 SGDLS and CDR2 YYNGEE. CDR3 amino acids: CASSPGGSYEQYF. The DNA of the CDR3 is TGTGCCAGCAGCCCGGGGGGGTCCTACGAGCAGTACTTC.

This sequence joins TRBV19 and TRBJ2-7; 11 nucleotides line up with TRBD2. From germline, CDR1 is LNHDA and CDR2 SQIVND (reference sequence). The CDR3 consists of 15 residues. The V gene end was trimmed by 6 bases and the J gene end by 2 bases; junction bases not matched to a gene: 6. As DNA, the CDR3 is TGTGCCAGTAGGAGGGGTAGCGGGAGGGCCTACGAGCAGTACTTC. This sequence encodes CASRRGSGRAYEQYF.

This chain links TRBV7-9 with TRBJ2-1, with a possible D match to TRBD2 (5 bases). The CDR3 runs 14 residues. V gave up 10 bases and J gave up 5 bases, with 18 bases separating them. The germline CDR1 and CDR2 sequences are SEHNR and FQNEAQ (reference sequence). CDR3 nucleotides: TGTGCCACCTGGGTGGGGAGCTTCAACAATGAGCAGTTCTTC. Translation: CATWVGSFNNEQFF.

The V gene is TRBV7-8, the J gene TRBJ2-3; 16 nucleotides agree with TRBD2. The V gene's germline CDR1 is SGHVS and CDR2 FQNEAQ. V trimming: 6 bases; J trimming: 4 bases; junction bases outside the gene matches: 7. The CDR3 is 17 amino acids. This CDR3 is CASRSGTSGRASDTQYF. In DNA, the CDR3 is TGTGCCAGCAGGTCCGGGACTAGCGGGAGGGCCTCAGATACGCAGTATTTT.

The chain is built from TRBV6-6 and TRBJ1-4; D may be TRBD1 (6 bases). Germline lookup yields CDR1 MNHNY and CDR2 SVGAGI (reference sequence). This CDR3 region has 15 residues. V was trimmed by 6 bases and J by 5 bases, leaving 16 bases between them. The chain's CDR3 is CASSPLKGGNEKLFF. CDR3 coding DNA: TGTGCCAGCAGCCCGTTGAAGGGGGGGAATGAAAAACTGTTTTTT.

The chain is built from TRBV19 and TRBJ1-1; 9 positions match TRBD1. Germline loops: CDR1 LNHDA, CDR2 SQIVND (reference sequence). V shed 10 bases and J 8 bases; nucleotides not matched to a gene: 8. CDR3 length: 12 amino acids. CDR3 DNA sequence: TGTGCCACTATAGGGGACAGGGTGGAAGCTTTCTTT. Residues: CATIGDRVEAFF.